These 27 T cell receptor beta chains came from one sample sequenced in a study of PD-1 blockade in classical Hodgkin lymphoma. Every patient relapsed after autologous stem cell transplantation, and brentuximab vedotin exposure varied. Out of thawed PBMCs, magnetic negative selection purified CD4+ T cells. Here immunoSEQ multiplex PCR was the method, and the copy in TCRdb shows in-frame clones only, minus some. There are 30,000 or so clones in the sample; 80% to 95% occur only once, and about 0.21% lies in the top ten. The source material was CD4+ T cells from blood, sampled at baseline. Receptors were obtained from a human donor with classical Hodgkin lymphoma.

This chain uses TRBV7-8 with TRBJ2-2, with 9 bases lining up with TRBD1. V lost 5 bases and J lost 4; bases outside the gene matches: 5. The CDR3 totals 15 residues. Germline lookup yields CDR1 SGHVS and CDR2 FQNEAQ. The CDR3 protein is CASSRQGDRTGELFF. The CDR3 nucleotides read TGTGCCAGCAGCAGACAGGGGGATCGCACCGGGGAGCTGTTTTTT.

The rearrangement links TRBV5-1 to TRBJ2-2, with a tentative D call TRBD2 (5 bases). Germline loops: CDR1 SGHRS, CDR2 YFSETQ. Trimming pared 0 bases from V and 5 bases from J, leaving 11 bases between. This CDR3 has 15 amino acids. The CDR3 DNA is TGCGCCAGCAGCTTGGCGGTAGGAGGTACCGGGGAGCTGTTTTTT. This encodes CASSLAVGGTGELFF.

This clone was recorded only once. The chain couples TRBV5-1 to TRBJ2-7; 11 nucleotides line up with TRBD1. V was clipped by 4 bases and J by 4 bases; unmatched bases: 7. This CDR3 is built from 15 residues. Germline CDR1 and CDR2: SGHRS and YFSETQ. CDR3 DNA sequence: TGCGCCAGCAGCATGGGACAGGGGGACGGGTACGAGCAGTACTTC. Translation: CASSMGQGDGYEQYF.

The CDR3 DNA follows: TGTGCCAGCAGCCGGACAGACTCCTACGAGCAGTACTTC. This sequence encodes CASSRTDSYEQYF. The gene calls are TRBV7-7 and TRBJ2-7; TRBD1 is a possible D gene (6 bases). Germline V gives CDR1 SSHAT, CDR2 FNYEAQ (reference sequence). Trimming pared 5 bases from V and 0 bases from J, leaving 8 bases between. This CDR3 comprises 13 residues.

The V gene is TRBV7-9, the J gene TRBJ2-1; the D gene could be TRBD1 or TRBD2 (5 bases each). Germline CDR1 SEHNR, CDR2 FQNEAQ (reference sequence). V lost 1 base and J 6 bases, leaving 7 bases between the germline ends. The CDR3 covers 13 residues. The CDR3 nucleotides read TGTGCCAGCAGCTTAGGGGGGATCAATGAGCAGTTCTTC. Protein sequence: CASSLGGINEQFF. Full variable domain (remainder filled in from reference TRBV7-9 and TRBJ2-1): DTGVSQNPRHKITKRGQNVTFRCDPISEHNRLYWYRQTLGQGPEFLTYFQNEAQLEKSRLLSDRFSAERPKGSFSTLEIQRTEQGDSAMYLCASSLGGINEQFFGPGTRLTVL.

V is TRBV10-1 and J is TRBJ2-1, with D possibly called TRBD1 or TRBD2 (6 bases each). The V gene lost 1 base and the J gene lost 1 base, with 14 bases spanning the gap. Germline-derived CDR1 and CDR2 are WNHNN and SYGVQD (reference sequence). CDR3 size: 17 residues. In nucleotides, the CDR3 is TGCGCCAGCAGTGAGTTGGGGGGCGCGGGGTCCTACAATGAGCAGTTCTTC. This sequence encodes CASSELGGAGSYNEQFF.

J is TRBJ2-1 and V is TRBV6-4, with 10 bases lining up with TRBD2. Germline CDR1 MRHNA, CDR2 SNTAGT. The CDR3 totals 16 residues. With 2 bases clipped from V and 7 bases from J, the junction kept 8 bases outside the gene matches. CDR3 sequence: CASSDALTSGRNEQFF. In DNA, the CDR3 is TGTGCCAGCAGTGACGCCCTGACTAGCGGGCGGAATGAGCAGTTCTTC.

Written as DNA, the CDR3 is TGTGCCAGCAGCCGCTGGACGACTAGGTCCCAAGAGACCCAGTACTTC. It encodes CASSRWTTRSQETQYF. This chain connects TRBV7-2 to TRBJ2-5, with D perhaps TRBD2 (6 bases). With 5 bases removed from V and 1 base from J, the gap between germline ends came to 17 bases. Per the germline V gene, CDR1 is SGHTA and CDR2 is FQGNSA. CDR3 length equals 16 residues.

The chain joins TRBV5-4 to TRBJ1-1; TRBD1 matches 10 bases. V shed 2 bases, J shed 2 bases, and the junction held 3 bases outside the gene matches. CDR3 length equals 15 residues. Germline assignment: CDR1 SGHNT and CDR2 YYREEE (reference sequence). DNA for the CDR3: TGTGCCAGCAGCTTAGGACAGGGGGTAAACACTGAAGCTTTCTTT. Amino acid sequence: CASSLGQGVNTEAFF.

V and J are TRBV5-5 and TRBJ2-7; possible D gene TRBD2, 5 bases. This CDR3 has 13 residues. V lost 4 bases, J lost 1 base, and 9 bases lay in between. CDR1 is SGHKS, CDR2 YYEKEE, per germline (reference sequence). Written as DNA, the CDR3 is TGTGCCAGCAGCAATAGCGTGTCCTACGAGCAGTACTTC. Translating it yields CASSNSVSYEQYF.

This sequence joins TRBV7-3 and TRBJ2-3, with TRBD1 matching over 8 bases. V was clipped by 2 bases and J by 0 bases; unmatched bases: 4. The CDR3 is 16 residues long. CDR1 and CDR2 (germline): SGHTA, FQGTGA. This chain's CDR3 is CASSLDRGISTDTQYF. The CDR3, as DNA: TGTGCCAGCAGCTTAGACAGGGGCATTAGCACAGATACGCAGTATTTT.

This chain links TRBV7-9 with TRBJ2-5; the D is unclear. V was shortened by 1 base and J by 5 bases, with 5 bases between the two germline ends. The CDR3 has 12 amino acids. The germline gives CDR1 SEHNR, CDR2 FQNEAQ (reference sequence). CDR3 residues: CASSLVGETQYF. The CDR3 DNA follows: TGTGCCAGCAGCTTAGTTGGTGAGACCCAGTACTTC. Combining the CDR3 with reference TRBV7-9 and TRBJ2-5 gives the whole variable domain DTGVSQNPRHKITKRGQNVTFRCDPISEHNRLYWYRQTLGQGPEFLTYFQNEAQLEKSRLLSDRFSAERPKGSFSTLEIQRTEQGDSAMYLCASSLVGETQYFGPGTRLLVL.

The gene calls are TRBV14 and TRBJ2-7; D is perhaps TRBD1 (5 bases). Germline lookup yields CDR1 SGHDN and CDR2 FVKESK. This CDR3 has 14 residues. V was pared by 1 base and J by 3 bases, with 10 bases between. This CDR3 reads CASSQVRQGYEQYF. DNA for the CDR3: TGTGCCAGCAGCCAAGTGCGTCAGGGCTACGAGCAGTACTTC.

This chain links TRBV11-2 with TRBJ1-1; D possibly corresponds to TRBD1 (5 bases). V was clipped by 6 bases and J by 3 bases, with 17 bases between them. The germline V gene encodes CDR1 SGHAT and CDR2 FQNNGV. The CDR3 loop spans 15 amino acids. The CDR3 nucleotides read TGTGCCAGCAGAAACGACAAGGGACCTTACACTGAAGCTTTCTTT. Translated: CASRNDKGPYTEAFF.

The chain joins TRBV5-1 to TRBJ2-6; possibly TRBD2 for D (6 bases). V lost 5 bases and J 0 bases, leaving 12 bases between the germline ends. Germline CDR1 SGHRS, CDR2 YFSETQ. CDR3 length equals 16 residues. The CDR3 DNA is TGCGCCAGCAGTCCGGGACTGATCTCTGGGGCCAACGTCCTGACTTTC. Residues: CASSPGLISGANVLTF.

The chain is built from TRBV7-9 and TRBJ1-5; the D gene is possibly TRBD1 (5 bases). Germline values: CDR1 SEHNR, CDR2 FQNEAQ (reference sequence). The V end lost 3 bases, the J end lost 6 bases, and 12 bases lay between the germline ends. This CDR3 has 14 amino acids. The CDR3 DNA reads as TGTGCCAGCAGCTTGGGGGTCTCGGGTCAGCCCCAGCATTTT. Translating it yields CASSLGVSGQPQHF.

CDR3 in amino acids: CASSDTSGRSYEQYF. The CDR3 DNA follows: TGTGCCAGCAGTGATACTAGCGGGAGGTCCTACGAGCAGTACTTC. The V and J genes are TRBV25-1 and TRBJ2-7, with 12 bases lining up with TRBD2. This CDR3 region has 15 residues. J gave up 1 base and V 3 bases, and 1 base lay outside the gene matches. Germline CDR1 MGHDK, CDR2 SYGVNS.

The chain couples TRBV9 to TRBJ2-3, with 9 bases lining up with TRBD1. CDR1 and CDR2 from the germline V gene are SGDLS and YYNGEE. J lost 11 bases, V lost 4 bases, and 23 bases had no gene match. This CDR3 comprises 18 residues. CDR3 nucleotide sequence: TGTGCCAGCAGCCCGACCAACCCCGGGACAGGGTACAATTTAAGGCAGTATTTT. Translated, it gives CASSPTNPGTGYNLRQYF.

This clone was detected only once. The rearrangement joins TRBV30 to TRBJ1-4; D unresolved. The V gene lost 4 bases and the J gene lost 3 bases, with 9 bases spanning the gap. This CDR3 comprises 13 residues. The germline CDR1 and CDR2 sequences are GTSNPN and SVGIG (reference sequence). The CDR3 reads CAWTKGPNEKLFF. The CDR3 DNA is TGTGCCTGGACGAAGGGCCCTAATGAAAAACTGTTTTTT. Full variable domain (outside the CDR3, taken from reference TRBV30 and TRBJ1-4): SQTIHQWPATLVQPVGSPLSLECTVEGTSNPNLYWYRQAAGRGLQLLFYSVGIGQISSEVPQNLSASRPQDRQFILSSKKLLLSDSGFYLCAWTKGPNEKLFFGSGTQLSVL.

This sequence joins TRBV5-1 and TRBJ2-1, with 9 bases identical to TRBD1. Trimming at V came to 3 bases and at J to 3 bases, leaving 4 bases not matched to a gene. The CDR3 extends over 15 amino acids. CDR1 and CDR2 (germline): SGHRS, YFSETQ. The CDR3 DNA is TGCGCCAGCAGCTGGACAGGGGACCGCTACAATGAGCAGTTCTTC. Its translation: CASSWTGDRYNEQFF.

J is TRBJ2-3 and V is TRBV7-2; no reliable D call. V was shortened by 5 bases and J by 3 bases, with 15 bases between the two germline ends. Germline CDR1 is SGHTA and CDR2 is FQGNSA. The CDR3 is 15 amino acids. The CDR3 loop is CASSLGNPKTDTQYF. CDR3 nucleotides: TGTGCCAGCAGCCTGGGAAATCCGAAAACAGATACGCAGTATTTT.

This chain uses TRBV6-5 with TRBJ1-1, with TRBD1 as a possible D gene (6 bases). V was cut by 1 base and J by 4 bases, with 16 bases left in between. CDR1 MNHEY and CDR2 SVGAGI come from the germline V gene. The CDR3 is made up of 16 amino acids. This chain's CDR3 is CASSYYQGPLGTEAFF. The CDR3 coding sequence is TGTGCCAGCAGTTACTATCAGGGGCCCCTGGGCACTGAAGCTTTCTTT.

This sequence joins TRBV5-1 and TRBJ2-7; 7 bases line up with TRBD2. Germline CDR1 is SGHRS and CDR2 is YFSETQ. The CDR3 is 15 amino acids. After removal of 0 bases from V and 4 bases from J, the junction contained 7 bases not matched to a gene. The CDR3 coding sequence is TGCGCCAGCAGCTTGGACGCGGGAGATCTATACGAGCAGTACTTC. Encoded protein: CASSLDAGDLYEQYF.

This rearrangement joins TRBV4-1 to TRBJ1-3, with D maybe TRBD1 (5 bases). V was cut by 0 bases and J by 0 bases, with 9 bases left in between. The CDR3 contains 16 residues. Germline V gene sequence: CDR1 MGHRA, CDR2 YSYEKL. In nucleotides, the CDR3 is TGCGCCAGCAGCCAAGATTGGGGCTCCTCTGGAAACACCATATATTTT. It is translated as CASSQDWGSSGNTIYF.

V and J are TRBV28 and TRBJ1-4; TRBD1 is a possible D gene (6 bases). There are 15 residues in the CDR3. Germline assignment: CDR1 MDHEN and CDR2 SYDVKM. Trimming took off 5 bases at V and 5 bases at J, with 15 bases between the two ends. The CDR3 DNA sequence: TGTGCCAGCAGTGACAGGTTTCGGGAAAATGAAAAACTGTTTTTT. Translated: CASSDRFRENEKLFF. Full variable domain (remainder filled in from reference TRBV28 and TRBJ1-4): DVKVTQSSRYLVKRTGEKVFLECVQDMDHENMFWYRQDPGLGLRLIYFSYDVKMKEKGDIPEGYSVSREKKERFSLILESASTNQTSMYLCASSDRFRENEKLFFGSGTQLSVL.

The chain couples TRBV29-1 to TRBJ1-1; D not certain. Germline-derived CDR1 and CDR2 are SQVTM and ANQGSEA. V was trimmed by 7 bases and J by 0 bases, leaving 15 bases between them. The CDR3 is made up of 14 amino acids. CDR3 protein: CSAALRQLNTEAFF. The CDR3 coding sequence is TGCAGCGCCGCATTGAGGCAGCTGAACACTGAAGCTTTCTTT.

The chain links TRBV6-5 to TRBJ2-2, with 7 nucleotides matching TRBD2. V gave up 8 bases and J gave up 2 bases; unmatched junction bases: 8. The CDR3 is made up of 15 amino acids. Per the germline V gene, CDR1 is MNHEY and CDR2 is SVGAGI. CDR3 nucleotides: TGTGCCAGCGGAAGAGCGGGGTACAACACCGGGGAGCTGTTTTTT. Its translation: CASGRAGYNTGELFF.